The 18 T cell receptor beta chains reported below all come from one sample, sequenced in a study of cytomegalovirus exposure and HLA in healthy donors. The PCR made use of 60 Vbeta and 13 Jbeta primers. This table comes from immunoSEQ multiplex PCR, and its TCRdb copy is limited to in-frame clones, with some not included. The sample records 100,000 to 150,000 clones, roughly 78% being singletons. The specimen sequenced was PBMCs. Receptors were obtained from a young man in good health and CMV-seronegative.

This chain connects TRBV7-9 to TRBJ2-7; TRBD2 might be the D (5 bases). Trimming left V 5 bases short and J 5 bases short, with 13 bases between. The CDR3 has 13 residues. In germline, CDR1 is SEHNR, CDR2 FQNEAQ (reference sequence). Here the CDR3 reads CASSLLEANEQYF. The CDR3, as DNA: TGTGCCAGCAGCCTACTAGAAGCCAACGAGCAGTACTTC.

This chain connects TRBV5-1 to TRBJ1-5, with D perhaps matching TRBD1 (6 bases). V lost 1 base, J lost 7 bases, and 12 bases lay in between. CDR3 length: 14 amino acids. Germline CDR1 SGHRS, CDR2 YFSETQ. CDR3 bases: TGCGCCAGCAGCTTGACAGGGTCAGGCCAGCCCCAGCATTTT. As protein: CASSLTGSGQPQHF. Complete variable domain (other parts from reference TRBV5-1 and TRBJ1-5): KAGVTQTPRYLIKTRGQQVTLSCSPISGHRSVSWYQQTPGQGLQFLFEYFSETQRNKGNFPGRFSGRQFSNSRSEMNVSTLELGDSALYLCASSLTGSGQPQHFGDGTRLSIL.

The chain uses TRBV7-2 and TRBJ2-2; 7 bases align to TRBD1. Trimming cost V 5 bases and J 2 bases; bases outside gene matches: 5. This CDR3 is built from 15 residues. CDR1 and CDR2 from the germline V gene are SGHTA and FQGNSA. This CDR3 reads CASSPDRSNTGELFF. CDR3 coding DNA: TGTGCCAGCAGCCCGGACAGGTCTAACACCGGGGAGCTGTTTTTT.

The rearrangement uses TRBV28 and TRBJ2-7; D is perhaps TRBD1 (7 bases). The CDR3 has 19 amino acids. Germline CDR1 MDHEN, CDR2 SYDVKM. The CDR3 region has the DNA TGTGTCCAAGCGCCCAGCAGGACCTCACAGGGGACTCTTTCCTACGAGCAGTACTTC. This translates into CVQAPSRTSQGTLSYEQYF.

As DNA, the CDR3 is TGTGCCAGCAGCCTGGGTGGACAATTCAACGGCTACACCTTC. This translates into CASSLGGQFNGYTF. The V and J genes are TRBV5-4 and TRBJ1-2, with D maybe TRBD1 (5 bases). The CDR3 covers 14 residues. In germline, CDR1 is SGHNT, CDR2 YYREEE (reference sequence). The V end lost 4 bases, the J end lost 8 bases, and 18 bases lay between the germline ends.

This clone occurred a few times. This sequence joins TRBV4-3 and TRBJ2-7; maybe TRBD1 (5 bases). V lost 1 base, J lost 4 bases, and 14 bases lay in between. The CDR3 runs 15 residues. Germline V lookup: CDR1 LGHNA, CDR2 YSLEER. The CDR3 sequence is CASSQVSRGRYEQYF. CDR3 coding DNA: TGCGCCAGCAGCCAAGTATCAAGGGGCCGGTACGAGCAGTACTTC.

The chain links TRBV29-1 to TRBJ1-4, with D maybe TRBD1 (5 bases). Trimming pared 7 bases from V and 2 bases from J, leaving 14 bases between. The CDR3 runs to 14 residues. The germline CDR1 and CDR2 sequences are SQVTM and ANQGSEA. The CDR3, as DNA: TGCAGCGCGCGTAACAGGATGACTAATGAAAAACTGTTTTTT. Protein product: CSARNRMTNEKLFF.

This chain links TRBV6-5 with TRBJ1-5; a possible D gene is TRBD1 (5 bases). This CDR3 is 14 amino acids long. In germline, CDR1 is MNHEY, CDR2 SVGAGI. V lost 7 bases and J 4 bases, leaving 14 bases between the germline ends. CDR3 amino acids: CASTQGGGNQPQHF. The CDR3 nucleotides read TGTGCCAGCACCCAGGGCGGGGGTAATCAGCCCCAGCATTTT.

The chain uses TRBV5-4 and TRBJ2-5; D is perhaps TRBD2 (5 bases). The germline CDR1 and CDR2 sequences are SGHNT and YYREEE (reference sequence). This CDR3 has 13 amino acids. V was cut by 1 base and J by 2 bases, with 6 bases left in between. The chain's CDR3 is CASSLRGQETQYF. The CDR3 bases are TGTGCCAGCAGCTTGCGAGGGCAAGAGACCCAGTACTTC.

The rearrangement joins TRBV27 to TRBJ1-5; D uncertain. From germline, CDR1 is MNHEY and CDR2 SMNVEV (reference sequence). This CDR3 comprises 18 residues. Trimming removed 6 bases at V and 10 bases at J, with 31 bases between. CDR3 sequence: CASSGGWSGRTSEGPQHF. The CDR3 nucleotides are TGTGCCAGCAGCGGTGGTTGGTCCGGCAGAACTAGTGAAGGACCCCAGCATTTT.

The CDR3 coding sequence is TGTGCCAGTAGTATAGACAGGGCGGCCGGAGATACGCAGTATTTT. This translates into CASSIDRAAGDTQYF. The chain links TRBV19 to TRBJ2-3, with D possibly TRBD1 on 5 matching bases. V lost 0 bases and J lost 5, with 12 bases in between. From germline, CDR1 is LNHDA and CDR2 SQIVND (reference sequence). The CDR3 contains 15 residues.

This clone appeared once. Written as DNA, the CDR3 is TGCGCCAGCAGCTTGACCGGAGGGGACTCCTACGAGCAGTACTTC. Residues: CASSLTGGDSYEQYF. V and J are TRBV5-1 and TRBJ2-7, with a possible D match to TRBD2 (6 bases). V lost 1 base, J lost 0 bases, and 11 bases lay in between. The CDR3 consists of 15 residues. Germline assignment: CDR1 SGHRS and CDR2 YFSETQ.

The chain employs TRBV5-1 and TRBJ1-1, with 9 bases fitting TRBD1. Germline V gives CDR1 SGHRS, CDR2 YFSETQ. Trimming removed 0 bases from V and 1 base from J; junction bases left unmatched: 4. The CDR3 spans 16 residues. The chain's CDR3 is CASSLGAGQGNTEAFF. The CDR3 coding sequence is TGCGCCAGCAGCTTGGGGGCGGGACAGGGGAACACTGAAGCTTTCTTT.

This clone was observed once. At one of its ends the junction is not consistent with the germline gene, which may arise from a read error. This sequence joins TRBV28 and TRBJ1-5, with 7 bases identical to TRBD1. Looked up from germline, CDR1 is MDHEN and CDR2 is SYDVKM. The CDR3 is 13 amino acids. CDR3 coding DNA: TGCCTGACAGGGAGTAATAGCAATCAGCCCCAGCATTTT. It is translated as CLTGSNSNQPQHF.

The J gene is TRBJ2-3, the V gene TRBV5-1; possibly TRBD1 for D (6 bases). Germline CDR1 and CDR2: SGHRS and YFSETQ. This CDR3 is built from 14 residues. V was shortened by 0 bases and J by 4 bases, with 9 bases between the two germline ends. The CDR3 spells CASSLEQGSDTQYF. CDR3 bases: TGCGCCAGCAGCTTGGAACAGGGATCAGATACGCAGTATTTT.

The chain uses TRBV7-9 and TRBJ1-2, with D unresolved. The CDR3 sequence is 15 residues long. V was pared by 0 bases and J by 0 bases, with 8 bases between. Germline CDR1 reads SEHNR; CDR2 reads FQNEAQ (reference sequence). The CDR3 region has the DNA TGTGCCAGCAGCTTAGCGGCAGGCCCTAACTATGGCTACACCTTC. Translation gives CASSLAAGPNYGYTF.

The V and J genes are TRBV27 and TRBJ2-1, with D possibly matching TRBD2 (7 bases). The V and J ends lost 7 bases and 7 bases respectively, with 20 bases between them. This CDR3 is 15 amino acids long. The V gene's germline CDR1 is MNHEY and CDR2 SMNVEV (reference sequence). CDR3: CASTKGVGGRNEQFF. The DNA of the CDR3 is TGTGCCAGCACTAAGGGCGTGGGGGGGCGAAATGAGCAGTTCTTC.

This chain connects TRBV4-2 to TRBJ1-4; D not resolved. This CDR3 comprises 16 residues. Trimming left V 0 bases short and J 4 bases short, with 12 bases between. The germline CDR1 and CDR2 sequences are LGHNA and YNFKEQ. The CDR3 region has the DNA TGTGCCAGCAGCCAAGATAAGAGGAAATTTAATGAAAAACTGTTTTTT. This codes for CASSQDKRKFNEKLFF.